The 22 T cell receptor beta chains below come from one sample, sequenced in a study of T cell changes during pregnancy in multiple sclerosis. Produced via immunoSEQ multiplex PCR; TCRdb's table is partial and in-frame only. Seen here are 20,000 to 30,000 clones, 90% observed once, and the top ten hold 8% to 10%. The sequences come from CD8+ T cells from peripheral blood mononuclear cells, collected in the third trimester of pregnancy. The receptors stem from a female donor in good health, enrolled as a control in a pregnancy study.

The V and J genes are TRBV29-1 and TRBJ2-3; possibly TRBD2 for D (5 bases). Germline assignment: CDR1 SQVTM and CDR2 ANQGSEA. This CDR3 spans 13 amino acids. The V and J ends lost 4 bases and 1 base respectively, with 9 bases between them. The CDR3, as DNA: TGCAGCGTTGTTCTAGCTGGCACAGATACGCAGTATTTT. Its translation is CSVVLAGTDTQYF.

This rearrangement joins TRBV4-1 to TRBJ2-2; 10 bases fit TRBD2. There are 15 residues in the CDR3. The junction had 4 bases not matched to a gene; V was cut back by 3 bases and J by 6 bases. The germline gives CDR1 MGHRA, CDR2 YSYEKL. This CDR3 is CASSQALAGAGELFF. DNA for the CDR3: TGCGCCAGCAGCCAGGCCCTAGCGGGAGCCGGGGAGCTGTTTTTT.

J is TRBJ2-7 and V is TRBV7-9; 12 bases are a match to TRBD2. V trimming: 3 bases; J trimming: 3 bases; junction bases outside the gene matches: 6. The CDR3 covers 16 residues. Germline V gene sequence: CDR1 SEHNR, CDR2 FQNEAQ (reference sequence). The CDR3, as DNA: TGTGCCAGCAGCTTCCCTGGACTAGCGGGGAGCTACGAGCAGTACTTC. Its protein is CASSFPGLAGSYEQYF.

The chain joins TRBV28 to TRBJ2-7, with D possibly TRBD1 on 7 matching bases. Germline loops: CDR1 MDHEN, CDR2 SYDVKM. V shed 4 bases and J shed 5 bases, with 12 bases lying between them. The CDR3 runs 13 residues. CDR3 in amino acids: CASSYRGGNEQYF. CDR3 DNA: TGTGCCAGCAGTTACAGGGGAGGCAACGAGCAGTACTTC.

This chain uses TRBV19 with TRBJ2-1; D possibly corresponds to TRBD2 (6 bases). Trimming stripped 6 bases from V and 4 bases from J, with 13 bases between. Looked up from germline, CDR1 is LNHDA and CDR2 is SQIVND (reference sequence). The CDR3 contains 14 residues. CDR3 sequence reads: CASRPRDLYNEQFF. The CDR3 DNA sequence: TGTGCCAGTAGGCCCCGGGACTTATACAATGAGCAGTTCTTC.

The chain combines TRBV5-6 with TRBJ1-2, with unresolved D. The germline gives CDR1 SGHDT, CDR2 YYEEEE. The CDR3 consists of 13 residues. V shed 0 bases and J shed 6 bases, with 9 bases lying between them. The CDR3 sequence is CASSLVYFDGYTF. CDR3 DNA sequence: TGTGCCAGCAGCTTGGTGTATTTTGATGGCTACACCTTC.

The chain carries TRBV5-1 and TRBJ2-7; a weak D match, TRBD1 (6 bases). V lost 4 bases and J 0 bases, leaving 20 bases between the germline ends. Per the germline V gene, CDR1 is SGHRS and CDR2 is YFSETQ. The CDR3 is 17 amino acids. The CDR3 sequence is CASSLGFGGYPSYEQYF. CDR3 coding DNA: TGCGCCAGCAGCCTGGGTTTTGGGGGCTACCCCTCCTACGAGCAGTACTTC.

This sequence joins TRBV5-1 and TRBJ2-7; D unclear. The CDR3 has 14 residues. Germline loops: CDR1 SGHRS, CDR2 YFSETQ. V dropped 2 bases and J dropped 2 bases, with 11 bases sitting between them. This CDR3 reads CASSFEARAYEQYF. The DNA for the CDR3 is TGCGCCAGCAGCTTCGAGGCTCGTGCCTACGAGCAGTACTTC.

This clone was seen only once. This chain uses TRBV29-1 with TRBJ2-2, with D maybe TRBD1 (5 bases). V gave up 0 bases and J gave up 4 bases, with 12 bases separating them. The CDR3 has 15 amino acids. Germline CDR1 is SQVTM and CDR2 is ANQGSEA. CDR3 sequence: CSVEEAGSSTGELFF. CDR3 nucleotides: TGCAGCGTTGAAGAGGCAGGGTCGAGCACCGGGGAGCTGTTTTTT.

This clone appeared a few times. The CDR3 here is CASETSGNYEQYF. The DNA of the CDR3 is TGTGCCAGCGAGACTAGCGGGAATTACGAGCAGTACTTC. The rearrangement joins TRBV28 to TRBJ2-7; 11 bases match TRBD2. The ends lost 8 bases at V and 4 bases at J; junction bases unmatched: 4. Germline V gene data show CDR1 as MDHEN and CDR2 as SYDVKM. This CDR3 spans 13 amino acids.

There are a few counts of this clone. The chain employs TRBV5-1 and TRBJ2-7, with 11 bases aligning to TRBD1. The germline V gene has CDR1 SGHRS and CDR2 YFSETQ. V trimming: 1 base; J trimming: 4 bases; junction bases outside the gene matches: 4. This CDR3 has 15 residues. The CDR3 region is CASSLRTGGRYEQYF. The DNA of the CDR3 is TGCGCCAGCAGCTTGAGGACAGGGGGCAGGTACGAGCAGTACTTC.

Concerning this clone itself: At the DNA level, this CDR3 is encoded by other sequences in the same sample as well. The chain couples TRBV15 to TRBJ2-7; 12 bases are shared with TRBD2. The CDR3 is made up of 18 amino acids. Germline CDR1 and CDR2: LNHNV and YYDKDF (reference sequence). V shed 0 bases and J 4 bases; nucleotides not matched to a gene: 10. The CDR3, as DNA: TGTGCCACCAGCAGAGATGGACTAGCGGGACGTACAGGGTACGAGCAGTACTTC. It specifies CATSRDGLAGRTGYEQYF.

The J gene is TRBJ1-2, the V gene TRBV28; the D gene is possibly TRBD1 (6 bases). The CDR3 spans 13 residues. From germline, CDR1 is MDHEN and CDR2 SYDVKM. Trimming took 8 bases from V and 5 from J, leaving 15 bases between them. The CDR3 protein is CASHQGYRYGYTF. CDR3 coding DNA: TGTGCCAGCCACCAGGGGTATCGGTATGGCTACACCTTC.

The genes are TRBV30 and TRBJ2-7, with D perhaps matching TRBD1 (6 bases). In germline, CDR1 is GTSNPN, CDR2 SVGIG (reference sequence). Trimming removed 0 bases from V and 0 bases from J, with 12 bases in between. The CDR3 loop spans 15 amino acids. Here the CDR3 DNA reads TGTGCCTGGAGTGTATTTGGGGGCAGCTCCTACGAGCAGTACTTC. It codes for CAWSVFGGSSYEQYF.

The table lists this clone with a few counts. The chain combines TRBV11-3 with TRBJ1-2, with 9 bases identical to TRBD1. After removal of 5 bases from V and 4 bases from J, the junction contained 5 bases not matched to a gene. CDR1 is SGHNT, CDR2 YENEEA, per germline. The CDR3 has 14 residues. CDR3 DNA sequence: TGTGCCAGCAGCCCCGGGACAGGGATCTATGGCTACACCTTC. The encoded protein is CASSPGTGIYGYTF.

This rearrangement joins TRBV27 to TRBJ2-3; TRBD2 is a possible D gene (6 bases). Trimming took 3 bases from V and 5 from J, leaving 15 bases between them. This CDR3 comprises 15 residues. Germline assignment: CDR1 MNHEY and CDR2 SMNVEV (reference sequence). CDR3 residues: CASSLDGAGEDTQYF. CDR3 in DNA: TGTGCCAGCAGTTTGGACGGAGCGGGTGAAGATACGCAGTATTTT.

The chain links TRBV15 to TRBJ1-1, with 9 bases aligning to TRBD1. Per the germline V gene, CDR1 is LNHNV and CDR2 is YYDKDF (reference sequence). V dropped 1 base and J dropped 11; count of bases not matched to a gene: 11. The CDR3 has 15 amino acids. The DNA of the CDR3 is TGTGCCACCAGCAGAGTCCCGGGACAGGGACAGGGCGCTTTCTTT. Encoded protein: CATSRVPGQGQGAFF. The variable domain in full, completed from reference TRBV15 and TRBJ1-1, reads DAMVIQNPRYQVTQFGKPVTLSCSQTLNHNVMYWYQQKSSQAPKLLFHYYDKDFNNEADTPDNFQSRRPNTSFCFLDIRSPGLGDTAMYLCATSRVPGQGQGAFFGQGTRLTVV.

The V and J genes are TRBV9 and TRBJ1-1; D might be TRBD1 (6 bases). The ends were cut back, 4 bases at V and 4 bases at J, with 20 bases in the middle. Germline V gene sequence: CDR1 SGDLS, CDR2 YYNGEE. The CDR3 covers 16 residues. The CDR3 loop is CASSPRRGGAGTEAFF. The DNA for the CDR3 is TGTGCCAGCAGCCCCAGGAGGGGGGGCGCCGGCACTGAAGCTTTCTTT.

This rearrangement joins TRBV27 to TRBJ2-5; TRBD1 matches 10 bases. V lost 4 bases, J lost 5 bases, and 7 bases stayed unmatched. Germline V gene sequence: CDR1 MNHEY, CDR2 SMNVEV (reference sequence). The CDR3 loop spans 15 amino acids. CDR3 sequence (DNA): TGTGCCAGCAGTTCCCAGGGACAGGGGTGGGAGACCCAGTACTTC. Amino acids: CASSSQGQGWETQYF.

The chain combines TRBV2 with TRBJ2-7; 8 nucleotides agree with TRBD2. The junction had 9 bases not matched to a gene; V was cut back by 2 bases and J by 0 bases. The CDR3 is 17 residues long. CDR1 and CDR2 from the germline V gene are SNHLY and FYNNEI. The CDR3 DNA follows: TGTGCCAGCAGTGAAACGGGGGGGGCGGGGGGCTCCTACGAGCAGTACTTC. Translation: CASSETGGAGGSYEQYF.

The rearrangement links TRBV7-2 to TRBJ2-3; 11 bases map to TRBD1. Trimming at V came to 3 bases and at J to 5 bases, leaving 7 bases not matched to a gene. CDR1 is SGHTA, CDR2 FQGNSA, per germline. CDR3 length: 16 amino acids. The CDR3 DNA sequence: TGTGCCAGCAGCTTGCTCATGGGACAGGGGGGAGATACGCAGTATTTT. The encoded protein is CASSLLMGQGGDTQYF.

The V gene is TRBV27, the J gene TRBJ1-1; D is possibly TRBD1 (5 bases). Germline V lookup: CDR1 MNHEY, CDR2 SMNVEV (reference sequence). The CDR3 covers 15 residues. V lost 3 bases and J 0 bases, leaving 11 bases between the germline ends. The CDR3 DNA reads TGTGCCAGCAGTTTGGGGGGAGGAGTGAACACTGAAGCTTTCTTT. It specifies CASSLGGGVNTEAFF.